What follows are 20 T cell receptor beta chains derived from one specimen sequenced in a study of molecular identifiers for immune sequencing clone quantification. TCRdb fed the PCR reads into MiXCR, producing one record per CDR3 protein. The sample consists of about 18,000 distinct CDR3 sequences, about 20% of them appearing once. Sequencing input: naive CD8+ T cells from blood, with Jurkat cell RNA spiked in. Subset of the sample: FACS-sorted CD8+CD4-CCR7+CD45RA+ naive T cells. Receptors originate from a human donor in good health. Some libraries in this study had Jurkat cell RNA spiked in.

J is TRBJ2-7 and V is TRBV7-2; D possibly corresponds to TRBD2 (7 bases). V lost 1 base, J lost 9 bases, and 10 bases lay in between. CDR3 size: 12 residues. The V gene's germline CDR1 is SGHTA and CDR2 FQGNSA. The CDR3 protein is CASSLGAGAQYF. CDR3 nucleotides: TGTGCCAGCAGCTTAGGGGCGGGGGCGCAGTACTTC. The full variable domain, rest sourced from reference TRBV7-2 and TRBJ2-7, is GAGVSQSPSNKVTEKGKDVELRCDPISGHTALYWYRQSLGQGLEFLIYFQGNSAPDKSGLPSDRFSAERTGGSVSTLTIQRTQQEDSAVYLCASSLGAGAQYFGPGTRLTVT.

Of note for this clonotype: A read error may explain this, as a much larger clone is one base away. A read error is likely, as this CDR3 ends without the conserved phenylalanine or tryptophan. CDR3 protein: CASGFGGNNEQFS. DNA for the CDR3: TGTGCTAGTGGTTTCGGGGGGAACAATGAGCAGTTCTCC. The chain combines TRBV12-5 with TRBJ2-1; 7 bases agree with TRBD2. The J segment lost 5 bases and the V segment lost 3 bases, leaving 1 base of the junction unmatched. Germline assignment: CDR1 LGHNT and CDR2 FRNRAP. The CDR3 consists of 13 residues.

This clonotype is labeled as medium-sized. The chain couples TRBV28 to TRBJ2-3; 9 nucleotides align to TRBD2. The CDR3 has 16 amino acids. Germline trimming cut 3 bases from V and 2 bases from J; bases unmatched to any gene: 6. Germline CDR1 reads MDHEN; CDR2 reads SYDVKM. The CDR3 DNA follows: TGTGCCAGCAGTTTTGGTCTAGCGGGAAACACAGATACGCAGTATTTT. Translation gives CASSFGLAGNTDTQYF. Supplemented by reference TRBV28 and TRBJ2-3, the full variable domain reads DVKVTQSSRYLVKRTGEKVFLECVQDMDHENMFWYRQDPGLGLRLIYFSYDVKMKEKGDIPEGYSVSREKKERFSLILESASTNQTSMYLCASSFGLAGNTDTQYFGPGTRLTVL.

This chain uses TRBV12-3 or TRBV12-4 with TRBJ1-1, with D unclear. V gave up 5 bases and J gave up 0 bases, with 10 bases separating them. This CDR3 has 14 amino acids. CDR3 residues: CASSPGLMNTEAFF. The DNA of the CDR3 is TGTGCCAGCAGTCCCGGACTGATGAACACTGAAGCTTTCTTT.

This clonotype was recorded many times. The CDR3, as DNA: TGTGCCAGCAGTTTCACGGGACTAGCGGCGAACGGGATCTACAATGAGCAGTTCTTC. It codes for CASSFTGLAANGIYNEQFF. The V gene is TRBV2, the J gene TRBJ2-1; TRBD2 matches at 11 bases. Germline CDR1 is SNHLY and CDR2 is FYNNEI. The CDR3 runs to 19 residues. The J segment lost 3 bases and the V segment lost 5 bases, leaving 15 bases of the junction unmatched.

A remark on this clonotype: A much larger clone differs from this one at a single base, so this may be a read error. J is TRBJ1-5 and V is TRBV4-2; 7 positions match TRBD1. The CDR3 length is 16 residues. CDR1 and CDR2 (germline): LGHNA, YNFKEQ. The CDR3 bases are TGTGTCAGCAGCCAAGATCGTACAGGGGAATCTTTGTCCCAGCATTTT. It codes for CVSSQDRTGESLSQHF.

The chain has TRBV28 and TRBJ2-4; TRBD2 might be the D (6 bases). The CDR3 has 17 amino acids. Germline V CDR1 and CDR2: MDHEN, SYDVKM. Trimming removed 2 bases from V and 1 base from J, with 15 bases in between. The CDR3 spells CASSLGAGRLAKNIQYF. The CDR3 DNA sequence: TGTGCCAGCAGTTTAGGGGCAGGGAGGCTTGCCAAAAACATTCAGTACTTC.

This clonotype was seen at least ten times. The chain links TRBV7-2 to TRBJ2-7; D is undetermined. Germline V gene sequence: CDR1 SGHTA, CDR2 FQGNSA. V gave up 0 bases and J gave up 5 bases, with 8 bases separating them. The CDR3 has 13 amino acids. DNA for the CDR3: TGTGCCAGCAGCTTAGCTTCGTGGGACGAGCAGTACTTC. The encoded protein is CASSLASWDEQYF.

This clonotype was observed many times. The chain employs TRBV14 and TRBJ2-7; 9 bases agree with TRBD1. The CDR3 sequence is 14 residues long. Germline values: CDR1 SGHDN, CDR2 FVKESK. V was clipped by 3 bases and J by 4 bases; unmatched bases: 4. The CDR3 DNA follows: TGTGCCAGCAGCCAGTGGACAGGGGTTTACGAGCAGTACTTC. This sequence encodes CASSQWTGVYEQYF.

This clonotype was recorded many times. The J gene is TRBJ2-3, the V gene TRBV13; 10 bases line up with TRBD2. J gave up 2 bases and V 4 bases, and 15 bases lay outside the gene matches. Germline V gene data show CDR1 as PRHDT and CDR2 as FYEKMQ (reference sequence). The CDR3 is 19 residues long. CDR3 amino acids: CASSSEREGFHSYTDTQYF. The CDR3 DNA reads as TGTGCCAGCAGCTCCGAGCGGGAGGGATTTCATTCTTACACAGATACGCAGTATTTT. Complete variable domain (other parts from reference TRBV13 and TRBJ2-3): AAGVIQSPRHLIKEKRETATLKCYPIPRHDTVYWYQQGPGQDPQFLISFYEKMQSDKGSIPDRFSAQQFSDYHSELNMSSLELGDSALYFCASSSEREGFHSYTDTQYFGPGTRLTVL.

V is TRBV27 and J is TRBJ2-1, with 9 bases that match TRBD2. Unmatched junction bases numbered 9, after V lost 5 bases and J lost 4 bases. Looked up from germline, CDR1 is MNHEY and CDR2 is SMNVEV (reference sequence). The CDR3 has 16 residues. The CDR3 DNA reads as TGTGCCAGCAGTCCCCTCTTTCTAGCGGGGTACAATGAGCAGTTCTTC. This gives the protein CASSPLFLAGYNEQFF.

Details on this clonotype: A read error may be the cause here, since a much bigger clone is one base away. The chain is built from TRBV7-9 and TRBJ2-3; 13 bases fit TRBD2. Looked up from germline, CDR1 is SEHNR and CDR2 is FQNEAQ (reference sequence). CDR3 size: 16 residues. The CDR3 region is CACSRTSGSQRDTQYF. The CDR3 DNA is TGTGCCTGCAGCCGGACTAGCGGGAGCCAACGAGATACGCAGTATTTT.

This clonotype was observed many times. This chain uses TRBV7-9 with TRBJ1-5; 7 bases agree with TRBD1. This CDR3 comprises 14 residues. V gave up 4 bases and J gave up 2 bases; unmatched junction bases: 2. The germline CDR1 and CDR2 sequences are SEHNR and FQNEAQ (reference sequence). CDR3 sequence (DNA): TGTGCCAGCAGCTCAGGACAGGGCAATCAGCCCCAGCATTTT. It yields the protein CASSSGQGNQPQHF.

This clonotype was observed at least ten times. The chain has TRBV10-3 and TRBJ2-7, with D unclear. In germline, CDR1 is ENHRY, CDR2 SYGVKD. The CDR3 runs 13 residues. V was shortened by 0 bases and J by 5 bases, with 8 bases between the two germline ends. The DNA of the CDR3 is TGTGCCATCAGTGAGTCTGCCAGCGACGAGCAGTACTTC. Amino acids: CAISESASDEQYF.

In this sample, this clonotype is medium-sized. This sequence joins TRBV27 and TRBJ2-5; D is perhaps TRBD1 (5 bases). Germline CDR1 and CDR2: MNHEY and SMNVEV (reference sequence). CDR3 length equals 11 residues. V was shortened by 5 bases and J by 7 bases, with 8 bases between the two germline ends. DNA of the CDR3: TGTGCCAGCAGTGGGCAGGGGACCCAGTACTTC. The encoded protein is CASSGQGTQYF.

Many counts were recorded for this clonotype. V and J are TRBV10-3 and TRBJ1-5; D uncertain. The V end lost 3 bases, the J end lost 2 bases, and 8 bases lay between the germline ends. This CDR3 is built from 14 residues. CDR1 ENHRY and CDR2 SYGVKD come from the germline V gene. The CDR3 is CAISDEIGNQPQHF. Written as DNA, the CDR3 is TGTGCCATCAGTGACGAGATAGGCAATCAGCCCCAGCATTTT.

On this clonotype itself: A much larger clone sits a single nucleotide away, making a read error possible. The chain joins TRBV12-3 or TRBV12-4 to TRBJ2-7; 12 bases fit TRBD2. The CDR3 consists of 15 residues. V lost 11 bases and J lost 6; bases outside the gene matches: 14. This CDR3 reads CACNKVGLAGSEQYF. CDR3 sequence (DNA): TGTGCCTGTAACAAGGTCGGACTAGCGGGATCCGAGCAGTACTTC.

By sample fraction, this clonotype is medium-sized. The CDR3: CASSQESLRGTEAFF. The CDR3, as DNA: TGCGCCAGCAGCCAAGAAAGCTTGCGGGGCACTGAAGCTTTCTTT. The rearrangement links TRBV4-3 to TRBJ1-1; D ambiguous. Germline V CDR1 and CDR2: LGHNA, YSLEER. Trimming took off 0 bases at V and 4 bases at J, with 12 bases between the two ends. The CDR3 consists of 15 residues.

Ten or more counts support this clonotype. The J gene is TRBJ1-1, the V gene TRBV5-1; TRBD1 aligns across 7 bases. Germline CDR1 SGHRS, CDR2 YFSETQ. The junction had 4 bases not matched to a gene; V was cut back by 6 bases and J by 2 bases. This CDR3 is 13 amino acids long. The CDR3 here is CASNRQGNTEAFF. The CDR3 nucleotides are TGCGCCAGCAACCGACAGGGAAACACTGAAGCTTTCTTT. Using reference TRBV5-1 and TRBJ1-1 for the parts outside the CDR3, the full variable domain is KAGVTQTPRYLIKTRGQQVTLSCSPISGHRSVSWYQQTPGQGLQFLFEYFSETQRNKGNFPGRFSGRQFSNSRSEMNVSTLELGDSALYLCASNRQGNTEAFFGQGTRLTVV.

This clonotype was seen at least ten times. The gene calls are TRBV15 and TRBJ1-6; 9 bases agree with TRBD1. In germline, CDR1 is LNHNV, CDR2 YYDKDF (reference sequence). Unmatched junction bases numbered 2, after V lost 4 bases and J lost 7 bases. This CDR3 has 14 amino acids. CDR3 coding DNA: TGTGCCACCAGCACGGGACAGGGCAATTCACCCCTCCACTTT. This translates into CATSTGQGNSPLHF.